This entry lists 22 T cell receptor beta chains sequenced from one sample in a study of identical twins. TCRdb re-derived calls from the 5' RACE reads in MiXCR, one entry per CDR3 protein. The table records 400,000 or so distinct CDR3 sequences, about 10% of them present only once. Sequencing was performed on naive T cells sorted from blood. The receptors were gathered from a woman aged 50 to 60 in good health.

The V gene is TRBV9, the J gene TRBJ2-5; no firm D call. Deletions cut 0 bases from V and 7 bases from J, with 10 bases between. Germline assignment: CDR1 SGDLS and CDR2 YYNGEE. The CDR3 consists of 13 residues. The CDR3 DNA reads TGTGCCAGCAGCGTAGAAGGGATTGGGACCCAGTACTTC. It is translated as CASSVEGIGTQYF. Variable domain in full (rest from reference TRBV9 and TRBJ2-5): DSGVTQTPKHLITATGQRVTLRCSPRSGDLSVYWYQQSLDQGLQFLIQYYNGEERAKGNILERFSAQQFPDLHSELNLSSLELGDSALYFCASSVEGIGTQYFGPGTRLLVL.

This clonotype appeared many times. This sequence joins TRBV9 and TRBJ1-1, with D unclear. Looked up from germline, CDR1 is SGDLS and CDR2 is YYNGEE. The V gene lost 2 bases and the J gene lost 1 base, with 6 bases spanning the gap. The CDR3 runs 13 residues. CDR3 in DNA: TGTGCCAGCAGCGTCTACGGGAACACTGAAGCTTTCTTT. Amino acids: CASSVYGNTEAFF.

This clonotype was observed at least ten times. V gene TRBV29-1 combines with J gene TRBJ1-1; 9 bases are shared with TRBD1. CDR1 is SQVTM and CDR2 is ANQGSEA in the germline V gene. The CDR3 loop spans 14 amino acids. J was trimmed by 1 base and V by 6 bases; bases with no gene match: 6. CDR3 sequence (DNA): TGCAGCGTCCCACAGGGGGCTCAGAACACTGAAGCTTTCTTT. As protein: CSVPQGAQNTEAFF.

Many counts were recorded for this clonotype. The chain couples TRBV27 to TRBJ2-7; 7 nucleotides align to TRBD1. Germline trimming cut 3 bases from V and 4 bases from J; bases unmatched to any gene: 3. The CDR3 is 13 residues long. Germline CDR1 reads MNHEY; CDR2 reads SMNVEV (reference sequence). The CDR3 nucleotides are TGTGCCAGCAGTTTTAGACAGGGATACGAGCAGTACGTC. It translates to CASSFRQGYEQYV.

This chain links TRBV20-1 with TRBJ2-5; 12 bases agree with TRBD1. CDR3 size: 15 residues. Germline V lookup: CDR1 DFQATT, CDR2 SNEGSKA (reference sequence). Trimming cost V 5 bases and J 5 bases; bases outside gene matches: 9. CDR3 DNA: TGCAGTGCTTTGACTCCGGGACAGGGGGCGGAGACCCAGTACTTC. Amino acids: CSALTPGQGAETQYF.

The chain combines TRBV12-3 or TRBV12-4 with TRBJ2-3, with D perhaps matching TRBD1 or TRBD2 (6 bases each). The V gene lost 6 bases and the J gene lost 5 bases, with 12 bases spanning the gap. The length of the CDR3 is 13 residues. Written as DNA, the CDR3 is TGTGCCAGCAGCCACGGGGGCGAAGATACGCAGTATTTT. Protein sequence: CASSHGGEDTQYF.

This clonotype was detected many times. This chain joins TRBV5-1 and TRBJ2-2, with D perhaps TRBD2 (6 bases). Germline V gene sequence: CDR1 SGHRS, CDR2 YFSETQ. The CDR3 runs 15 residues. The germline V and J ends were trimmed by 5 bases and 4 bases, with 15 bases remaining between them. For the CDR3, the DNA is TGCGCCAGCAGGTTCTCGGGACTCCCCACCGGGGAGCTGTTTTTT. Translating gives CASRFSGLPTGELFF.

The DNA of the CDR3 is TGCGCCAGCAGCCAAGATGAGGGGTTTCAGCTGTTTTTT. Translated: CASSQDEGFQLFF. The V and J genes are TRBV4-1 and TRBJ2-2; D possibly uses TRBD1 or TRBD2 (5 bases each). This CDR3 comprises 13 residues. Trimming stripped 0 bases from V and 12 bases from J, with 11 bases between. Germline V CDR1 and CDR2: MGHRA, YSYEKL.

The table lists this clonotype with a few counts. The CDR3 sequence is CASSQAASGATDTQYF. The CDR3 DNA sequence: TGTGCCAGCAGCCAAGCGGCTAGCGGAGCCACAGATACGCAGTATTTT. This chain links TRBV4-2 with TRBJ2-3, with 7 bases that match TRBD2. The germline V gene encodes CDR1 LGHNA and CDR2 YNFKEQ. The ends lost 1 base at V and 2 bases at J; junction bases unmatched: 6. CDR3 length: 16 residues.

V usage is TRBV9 and J usage is TRBJ1-1; D unclear. The CDR3 is made up of 15 amino acids. Germline V gives CDR1 SGDLS, CDR2 YYNGEE. With 0 bases removed from V and 1 base from J, the gap between germline ends came to 10 bases. CDR3 sequence reads: CASSVVGGWNTEAFF. The CDR3, as DNA: TGTGCCAGCAGCGTAGTTGGTGGGTGGAACACTGAAGCTTTCTTT.

This rearrangement joins TRBV19 to TRBJ2-1; TRBD2 agrees at 16 bases. CDR1 is LNHDA, CDR2 SQIVND, per germline (reference sequence). V lost 5 bases, J lost 9 bases, and 7 bases stayed unmatched. CDR3 length: 16 residues. CDR3 sequence reads: CASSPMGLAGGFEQFF. CDR3 sequence (DNA): TGTGCCAGTAGTCCCATGGGACTAGCGGGAGGGTTTGAGCAGTTCTTC.

The V call is TRBV20-1, the J call TRBJ1-2; D ambiguous. CDR3 length equals 11 residues. The germline gives CDR1 DFQATT, CDR2 SNEGSKA (reference sequence). V lost 5 bases and J lost 8, with 12 bases in between. The CDR3 is CSAGASGGYTF. The CDR3 DNA is TGCAGTGCTGGTGCGTCTGGCGGCTACACCTTC.

This clonotype has just a few counts. CDR3 in DNA: TGCAGTGCCCATTGGCCTCCTGCAGATACGCAGTATTTT. This translates into CSAHWPPADTQYF. The gene calls are TRBV20-1 and TRBJ2-3; D not resolved. Trimming shortened V by 6 bases and J by 4 bases, and 14 bases separated the two germline ends. The CDR3 extends over 13 amino acids. CDR1 is DFQATT, CDR2 SNEGSKA, per germline (reference sequence).

The CDR3 sequence is CSARDLEKLFF. In nucleotides, the CDR3 is TGCAGTGCTAGAGATCTTGAAAAACTGTTTTTT. The rearrangement joins TRBV20-1 to TRBJ1-4; the D is unclear. Germline CDR1 DFQATT, CDR2 SNEGSKA (reference sequence). Trimming stripped 0 bases from V and 7 bases from J, with 3 bases between. This CDR3 is built from 11 residues.

The rearrangement links TRBV15 to TRBJ1-1; D remains ambiguous. The CDR3 loop spans 13 amino acids. CDR1 LNHNV and CDR2 YYDKDF come from the germline V gene (reference sequence). V lost 3 bases, J lost 0 bases, and 5 bases lay in between. Written as DNA, the CDR3 is TGTGCCACCAGCAGTCACTTGAACACTGAAGCTTTCTTT. Its translation: CATSSHLNTEAFF.

This clonotype was seen only a few times. The chain has TRBV5-1 and TRBJ2-1, with D unresolved. The germline gives CDR1 SGHRS, CDR2 YFSETQ. CDR3 length: 13 amino acids. Trimming took off 2 bases at V and 8 bases at J, with 11 bases between the two ends. CDR3 loop: CASSFLSVHEQFF. For the CDR3, the DNA is TGCGCCAGCAGCTTTCTAAGCGTACATGAGCAGTTCTTC.

The table lists this clonotype with a few counts. The chain employs TRBV20-1 and TRBJ1-1; D is unclear. The ends were cut back, 3 bases at V and 1 base at J, with 9 bases in the middle. In germline, CDR1 is DFQATT, CDR2 SNEGSKA (reference sequence). CDR3 length equals 13 residues. The CDR3 nucleotides read TGCAGTGCTAGCAAAAAGCCGAACACTGAAGCTTTCTTT. It yields the protein CSASKKPNTEAFF.

A few counts support this clonotype. This chain uses TRBV4-1 with TRBJ2-5, with 10 bases that match TRBD2. V shed 1 base, J shed 5 bases, and the junction held 7 bases outside the gene matches. CDR1 and CDR2 from the germline V gene are MGHRA and YSYEKL. The CDR3 runs 16 residues. CDR3 protein: CASSQGTSGYRETQYF. The CDR3 DNA sequence: TGCGCCAGCAGCCAAGGGACTAGCGGCTACCGGGAGACCCAGTACTTC.

Many counts were recorded for this clonotype. The chain is built from TRBV12-3 or TRBV12-4 and TRBJ2-2, with TRBD1 as a possible D gene (5 bases). The CDR3 extends over 14 amino acids. The germline V and J ends were trimmed by 6 bases and 4 bases, with 12 bases remaining between them. In nucleotides, the CDR3 is TGTGCCAGCAGCTACAGGACATCCACCGGGGAGCTGTTTTTT. Its translation: CASSYRTSTGELFF.

The chain links TRBV2 to TRBJ2-1, with D perhaps TRBD1 (5 bases). Trimming took off 0 bases at V and 10 bases at J, with 13 bases between the two ends. Germline CDR1 is SNHLY and CDR2 is FYNNEI. This CDR3 has 14 residues. The CDR3 nucleotides are TGTGCCAGCAGTGAAGCCCTCAGGGTTCTCGAGCAGTTCTTC. This gives the protein CASSEALRVLEQFF.

This clonotype was seen at least ten times. This sequence joins TRBV7-9 and TRBJ2-7; 8 bases are shared with TRBD2. The CDR3 has 16 residues. V dropped 5 bases and J dropped 2; count of bases not matched to a gene: 11. Germline loops: CDR1 SEHNR, CDR2 FQNEAQ (reference sequence). The chain's CDR3 is CASSLAVSGRAYEQYV. The CDR3 DNA sequence: TGTGCCAGCAGCCTCGCAGTGAGCGGGAGAGCCTACGAGCAGTACGTC.

The table lists this clonotype with many counts. The rearrangement joins TRBV6-5 to TRBJ2-3; D is ambiguous. The germline V gene encodes CDR1 MNHEY and CDR2 SVGAGI. The CDR3 extends over 12 amino acids. V was clipped by 2 bases and J by 2 bases, with 2 bases between them. The CDR3 sequence is CASSYDTDTQYF. The CDR3 nucleotides are TGTGCCAGCAGTTACGACACAGATACGCAGTATTTT.